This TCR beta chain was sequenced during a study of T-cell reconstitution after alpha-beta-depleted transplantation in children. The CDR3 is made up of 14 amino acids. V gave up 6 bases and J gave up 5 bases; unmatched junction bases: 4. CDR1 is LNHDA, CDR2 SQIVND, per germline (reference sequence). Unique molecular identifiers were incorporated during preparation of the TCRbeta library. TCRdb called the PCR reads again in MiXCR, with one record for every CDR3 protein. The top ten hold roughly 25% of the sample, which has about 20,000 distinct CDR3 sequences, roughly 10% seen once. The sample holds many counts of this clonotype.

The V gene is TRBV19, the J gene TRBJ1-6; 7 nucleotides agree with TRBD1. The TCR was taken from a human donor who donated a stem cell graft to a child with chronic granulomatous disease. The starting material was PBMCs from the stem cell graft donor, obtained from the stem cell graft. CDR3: CASRTGTDNSPLHF. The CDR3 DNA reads TGTGCCAGTAGGACCGGGACAGATAATTCACCCCTCCACTTT. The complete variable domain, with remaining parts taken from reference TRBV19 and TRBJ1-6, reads DGGITQSPKYLFRKEGQNVTLSCEQNLNHDAMYWYRQDPGQGLRLIYYSQIVNDFQKGDIAEGYSVSREKKESFPLTVTSAQKNPTAFYLCASRTGTDNSPLHFGNGTRLTVT.